The 32 T cell receptor beta chains listed next were all sequenced from one sample in a study of T cell repertoires in cytomegalovirus infection. Their specific antigens are unknown. TCRdb processed the reads anew with MiXCR; each CDR3 protein has one entry. The top ten clones hold around 15% of a sample with 900,000 to 950,000 distinct CDR3 sequences, about 33% of them seen once. The source was cultured CD8+ T cells from PBMCs, collected from culture after CMV antigen stimulation. These receptors originate from a human donor in good health (CMV status not recorded). Some clones in this sample may be carry-over from other donors' samples.

With respect to this clonotype: This sequence may be a read error, since a much larger clone differs from it by one base. The rearrangement uses TRBV7-6 and TRBJ2-2, with D possibly TRBD2 on 5 matching bases. This CDR3 spans 14 amino acids. Germline loops: CDR1 SGHVS, CDR2 FNYEAQ. CDR3 DNA sequence: TGTGCTAGCAGTTATGTAGGAGGCACCGGGGAGCTGTTTTTT. It is translated as CASSYVGGTGELFF.

V and J are TRBV10-3 and TRBJ1-1; D not certain. This CDR3 contains 13 residues. The germline V and J ends were trimmed by 4 bases and 0 bases, with 6 bases remaining between them. In germline, CDR1 is ENHRY, CDR2 SYGVKD. The CDR3 DNA is TGTGCCATCAGTGGCCGAATGAACACTGAAGCTTTCTTT. Its translation: CAISGRMNTEAFF.

This clonotype was counted ten times or more. J is TRBJ2-1 and V is TRBV7-8, with D tentatively TRBD1 or TRBD2 (5 bases each). V was trimmed by 1 base and J by 0 bases, leaving 10 bases between them. From germline, CDR1 is SGHVS and CDR2 FQNEAQ. CDR3 length: 16 residues. The CDR3 is CASSLGGEPSYNEQFF. The CDR3 bases are TGTGCCAGCAGCTTAGGAGGGGAGCCCTCCTACAATGAGCAGTTCTTC.

V gene TRBV7-2 combines with J gene TRBJ2-3; D possibly corresponds to TRBD2 (6 bases). With 4 bases removed from V and 2 bases from J, the gap between germline ends came to 13 bases. The germline CDR1 and CDR2 sequences are SGHTA and FQGNSA. CDR3 length: 15 residues. The CDR3 sequence: CASSSWGELTDTQYF. The CDR3 coding sequence is TGTGCCAGCAGCTCATGGGGGGAACTCACAGATACGCAGTATTTT. Using reference TRBV7-2 and TRBJ2-3 for the parts outside the CDR3, the full variable domain is GAGVSQSPSNKVTEKGKDVELRCDPISGHTALYWYRQSLGQGLEFLIYFQGNSAPDKSGLPSDRFSAERTGGSVSTLTIQRTQQEDSAVYLCASSSWGELTDTQYFGPGTRLTVL.

In this sample, this clonotype turned up many times. This sequence joins TRBV7-6 and TRBJ2-1; D gene unclear. CDR3 length equals 16 residues. CDR1 and CDR2 (germline): SGHVS, FNYEAQ. V was clipped by 3 bases and J by 2 bases, with 14 bases between them. The DNA for the CDR3 is TGTGCCAGCAGCTTGGCCACCCGAAGCCCCTACAATGAGCAGTTCTTC. Its translation is CASSLATRSPYNEQFF.

This clonotype has only a few counts. This rearrangement joins TRBV7-9 to TRBJ1-1; D is uncertain. Per germline, CDR1 SEHNR and CDR2 FQNEAQ (reference sequence). Trimming took off 3 bases at V and 6 bases at J, with 5 bases between the two ends. CDR3 length equals 11 residues. CDR3 sequence reads: CASSFYPEAFF. CDR3 sequence (DNA): TGTGCCAGCAGCTTTTACCCTGAAGCTTTCTTT.

This clonotype occurred many times. V usage is TRBV7-8 and J usage is TRBJ2-2; 8 nucleotides align to TRBD1. Germline V lookup: CDR1 SGHVS, CDR2 FQNEAQ. The CDR3 loop spans 14 amino acids. The ends lost 5 bases at V and 6 bases at J; junction bases unmatched: 5. CDR3 coding DNA: TGTGCCAGCAGCACACGGACAGGGCCCGGGGAGCTGTTTTTT. This translates into CASSTRTGPGELFF.

This clonotype was detected ten times or more. The rearrangement joins TRBV7-6 to TRBJ2-1; D is uncertain. The V end was cut by 7 bases, the J end by 6 bases, with 16 bases between. The CDR3 loop spans 14 amino acids. Germline assignment: CDR1 SGHVS and CDR2 FNYEAQ. This CDR3 is CASKPTEPGNEQFF. The CDR3 DNA reads as TGTGCCAGCAAACCTACGGAACCGGGCAATGAGCAGTTCTTC.

The rearrangement uses TRBV2 and TRBJ2-7; 9 nucleotides match TRBD2. V lost 1 base to trimming and J lost 4 bases; unmatched junction nucleotides: 5. There are 15 residues in the CDR3. Germline CDR1 and CDR2: SNHLY and FYNNEI. Here the CDR3 reads CASSEEGGGAYEQYF. The CDR3 nucleotides read TGTGCCAGCAGTGAAGAGGGCGGGGGGGCGTACGAGCAGTACTTC.

This clonotype was recorded at least ten times. The rearrangement uses TRBV7-3 and TRBJ2-2; a weak D match, TRBD2 (6 bases). V was clipped by 10 bases and J by 4 bases, with 13 bases between them. The CDR3 has 13 residues. Per germline, CDR1 SGHTA and CDR2 FQGTGA. The CDR3 here is CATHDGGTGELFF. The CDR3, as DNA: TGTGCCACACACGACGGGGGCACCGGGGAGCTGTTTTTT. Looking up the rest from reference TRBV7-3 and TRBJ2-2 gives the full variable domain: GAGVSQTPSNKVTEKGKYVELRCDPISGHTALYWYRQSLGQGPEFLIYFQGTGAADDSGLPNDRFFAVRPEGSVSTLKIQRTERGDSAVYLCATHDGGTGELFFGEGSRLTVL.

This clonotype came up a few times. The rearrangement links TRBV12-3 or TRBV12-4 to TRBJ2-6; possibly TRBD2 for D (5 bases). With 10 bases removed from V and 0 bases from J, the gap between germline ends came to 19 bases. This CDR3 has 17 residues. The CDR3 DNA is TGTGCCACCATTGGCTTGGAGGCCCACTCTGGGGCCAACGTCCTGACTTTC. Protein: CATIGLEAHSGANVLTF.

This clonotype was seen many times. V usage is TRBV7-6 and J usage is TRBJ2-1; D is undetermined. The length of the CDR3 is 17 residues. CDR1 SGHVS and CDR2 FNYEAQ come from the germline V gene. Trimming pared 2 bases from V and 0 bases from J, leaving 14 bases between. CDR3 protein: CASSLLISRSSYNEQFF. Here the CDR3 DNA reads TGTGCCAGCAGCTTACTAATATCCCGGAGCTCCTACAATGAGCAGTTCTTC.

The chain has TRBV7-6 and TRBJ2-7; D possibly matches TRBD1 or TRBD2 (5 bases each). The V end was cut by 5 bases, the J end by 9 bases, with 17 bases between. The germline CDR1 and CDR2 sequences are SGHVS and FNYEAQ. The CDR3 covers 13 residues. Written as DNA, the CDR3 is TGTGCCAGCAGCCACCGGGACCTTACTAGGCAGTACTTC. It codes for CASSHRDLTRQYF.

The table lists this clonotype with a few counts. The chain uses TRBV28 and TRBJ1-1; TRBD1 agrees at 10 bases. Germline values: CDR1 MDHEN, CDR2 SYDVKM. After removal of 5 bases from V and 3 bases from J, the junction contained 3 bases not matched to a gene. This CDR3 region has 14 residues. DNA of the CDR3: TGTGCCAGCAGTCGACAGGGGGCCCACACTGAAGCTTTCTTT. As protein: CASSRQGAHTEAFF.

The chain is built from TRBV18 and TRBJ2-1; 10 positions match TRBD2. Germline CDR1 KGHSH, CDR2 LQKENI. The V segment lost 2 bases and the J segment 3 bases; nucleotides outside the gene matches: 4. The CDR3 extends over 16 amino acids. The CDR3 sequence is CASSPVAGGLYNEQFF. For the CDR3, the DNA is TGTGCCAGCTCACCAGTAGCGGGGGGCCTCTACAATGAGCAGTTCTTC. The variable domain in full, with the rest retrieved from reference TRBV18 and TRBJ2-1, is NAGVMQNPRHLVRRRGQEARLRCSPMKGHSHVYWYRQLPEEGLKFMVYLQKENIIDESGMPKERFSAEFPKEGPSILRIQQVVRGDSAAYFCASSPVAGGLYNEQFFGPGTRLTVL.

This clonotype was recorded a few times. One junction end does not reproduce the germline sequence, and a read error may be involved. The genes are TRBV11-3 and TRBJ2-1; D ambiguous. Germline CDR1 reads SGHNT; CDR2 reads YENEEA. The CDR3 loop spans 14 amino acids. In DNA, the CDR3 is TGTGCCAGCAGCTTCAGGTCTCCCTACGATGAGCAGTTCTTC. This translates into CASSFRSPYDEQFF.

The gene calls are TRBV7-6 and TRBJ1-1; TRBD1 might be the D (6 bases). The CDR3 runs 13 residues. V dropped 6 bases and J dropped 6 bases, with 14 bases sitting between them. CDR1 and CDR2 from the germline V gene are SGHVS and FNYEAQ. CDR3 bases: TGTGCCAGCAGACCGGACAGCAATCCTGAAGCTTTCTTT. Translated: CASRPDSNPEAFF.

This clonotype has ten or more counts. V and J are TRBV7-2 and TRBJ2-7; 7 nucleotides align to TRBD1. Trimming at V came to 3 bases and at J to 4 bases, leaving 9 bases not matched to a gene. CDR3 length: 15 residues. The germline V gene has CDR1 SGHTA and CDR2 FQGNSA. The DNA for the CDR3 is TGTGCCAGCAGCTTGTCAAGGGGACAGAGATACGAGCAGTACGTC. It specifies CASSLSRGQRYEQYV.

This clonotype was counted a few times. The V gene is TRBV7-9, the J gene TRBJ2-1; no clear D gene. CDR1 and CDR2 (germline): SEHNR, FQNEAQ (reference sequence). V lost 5 bases and J 7 bases, leaving 18 bases between the germline ends. The CDR3 sequence is 15 residues long. The CDR3: CASSTTRASRNEQFF. As DNA, the CDR3 is TGTGCCAGCAGCACGACACGGGCATCCCGGAATGAGCAGTTCTTC. The entire variable domain, with the rest obtained from reference TRBV7-9 and TRBJ2-1, is as follows: DTGVSQNPRHKITKRGQNVTFRCDPISEHNRLYWYRQTLGQGPEFLTYFQNEAQLEKSRLLSDRFSAERPKGSFSTLEIQRTEQGDSAMYLCASSTTRASRNEQFFGPGTRLTVL.

The table lists this clonotype with many counts. DNA for the CDR3: TGCAGTGCTAGCGCCACCTGGGGTACGCAGTATTTT. The encoded protein is CSASATWGTQYF. V gene TRBV20-1 combines with J gene TRBJ2-3; D gene unclear. The V gene's germline CDR1 is DFQATT and CDR2 SNEGSKA (reference sequence). V gave up 3 bases and J gave up 8 bases, with 12 bases separating them. The CDR3 spans 12 residues.

A word on this clonotype: A much larger clone is a single base away; this may be a read error. In nucleotides, the CDR3 is TGTGCCAACAGCTCGGCGTACGCGGGCACTGAAGCTTTCTTT. Translation gives CANSSAYAGTEAFF. J is TRBJ1-1 and V is TRBV7-6; D is undetermined. The length of the CDR3 is 14 residues. CDR1 SGHVS and CDR2 FNYEAQ come from the germline V gene.

J is TRBJ2-1 and V is TRBV14; a weak D match, TRBD2 (6 bases). CDR1 is SGHDN and CDR2 is FVKESK in the germline V gene. The CDR3 length is 15 residues. V lost 4 bases to trimming and J lost 8 bases, with 18 bases between them. CDR3 region: CASSLSSGPRDEQFF. The CDR3 region has the DNA TGTGCCAGCAGCCTCAGTAGCGGCCCCAGGGATGAGCAGTTCTTC.

DNA of the CDR3: TGTGCCAGCAGTCCGAGGGGGTACGAAAAACTGTTTTTT. This codes for CASSPRGYEKLFF. V gene TRBV6-6 combines with J gene TRBJ1-4; possible D gene TRBD1, 6 bases. Germline assignment: CDR1 MNHNY and CDR2 SVGAGI (reference sequence). The V and J ends lost 5 bases and 8 bases respectively, with 12 bases between them. The CDR3 totals 13 residues.

This clonotype has more than one count but fewer than ten. The V and J genes are TRBV19 and TRBJ1-1; a weak D match, TRBD1 (6 bases). CDR1 is LNHDA, CDR2 SQIVND, per germline (reference sequence). This CDR3 is 16 amino acids long. V was pared by 6 bases and J by 1 base, with 18 bases between. The chain's CDR3 is CASRGERTARNTEAFF. Here the CDR3 DNA reads TGTGCCAGTAGGGGGGAGAGGACAGCTAGGAACACTGAAGCTTTCTTT.

This clonotype was seen more than once but under ten times. The chain links TRBV7-9 to TRBJ2-7; D remains ambiguous. Trimming removed 1 base from V and 6 bases from J, with 10 bases in between. From germline, CDR1 is SEHNR and CDR2 FQNEAQ (reference sequence). This CDR3 spans 13 amino acids. This CDR3 reads CASSLVGPLEQYF. For the CDR3, the DNA is TGTGCCAGCAGCTTAGTTGGCCCTCTCGAGCAGTACTTC.

The chain carries TRBV7-9 and TRBJ2-2, with 8 bases aligning to TRBD2. From germline, CDR1 is SEHNR and CDR2 FQNEAQ (reference sequence). CDR3 size: 16 residues. Trimming took 10 bases from V and 0 from J; bases not matched to a gene: 10. The CDR3 reads CATLWGGLANTGELFF. The CDR3 region has the DNA TGTGCCACCCTTTGGGGGGGACTAGCGAACACCGGGGAGCTGTTTTTT.

The chain combines TRBV20-1 with TRBJ1-5; D remains ambiguous. Trimming removed 0 bases from V and 0 bases from J, with 9 bases in between. CDR1 and CDR2 (germline): DFQATT, SNEGSKA (reference sequence). The CDR3 spans 15 residues. CDR3 loop: CSAREYSSSNQPQHF. The CDR3 DNA is TGCAGTGCTAGAGAATACAGCTCTAGCAATCAGCCCCAGCATTTT.

This clonotype was seen a handful of times. The chain employs TRBV20-1 and TRBJ2-1; perhaps TRBD1 as D (6 bases). The CDR3 is made up of 17 amino acids. The germline V gene has CDR1 DFQATT and CDR2 SNEGSKA (reference sequence). Trimming pared 0 bases from V and 8 bases from J, leaving 23 bases between. CDR3 protein: CSARDITGYGSVYEQFF. In DNA, the CDR3 is TGCAGTGCTAGAGATATAACAGGGTACGGTTCGGTGTATGAGCAGTTCTTC.

The chain combines TRBV27 with TRBJ2-1, with 8 nucleotides matching TRBD1. CDR1 MNHEY and CDR2 SMNVEV come from the germline V gene (reference sequence). The CDR3 is 12 residues long. The V gene end was trimmed by 5 bases and the J gene end by 12 bases; junction bases not matched to a gene: 6. CDR3 residues: CASSPDRGRQFF. The CDR3 region has the DNA TGTGCCAGCAGTCCCGACAGGGGAAGGCAGTTCTTC.

The rearrangement joins TRBV6-5 to TRBJ2-3; D is uncertain. V gave up 1 base and J gave up 0 bases, with 8 bases separating them. CDR1 is MNHEY and CDR2 is SVGAGI in the germline V gene. The CDR3 totals 15 residues. In DNA, the CDR3 is TGTGCCAGCAGTTACTTCAGGTCCAGCACAGATACGCAGTATTTT. Residues: CASSYFRSSTDTQYF.

The V call is TRBV27, the J call TRBJ2-1, with D perhaps TRBD2 (5 bases). The V gene's germline CDR1 is MNHEY and CDR2 SMNVEV (reference sequence). V was cut by 2 bases and J by 9 bases, with 14 bases left in between. The length of the CDR3 is 14 residues. This CDR3 reads CASSLMNGKGEQFF. CDR3 sequence (DNA): TGTGCCAGCAGTTTAATGAACGGGAAGGGTGAGCAGTTCTTC.

This clonotype has more than one count but fewer than ten. The J gene is TRBJ2-7, the V gene TRBV6-5, with 11 bases matching TRBD1. The germline CDR1 and CDR2 sequences are MNHEY and SVGAGI. The CDR3 contains 16 residues. The V segment lost 0 bases and the J segment 7 bases; nucleotides outside the gene matches: 8. The CDR3 is CASSYSGQGAGTEQYF. CDR3 nucleotide sequence: TGTGCCAGCAGTTACTCTGGACAGGGGGCCGGTACGGAGCAGTACTTC.